This TCR beta chain was obtained from a study of follicular helper T cells after annual influenza vaccination. The wider study: After each seasonal flu vaccination, blood came on days 0, 7 and 28.

General observations from the study: Change in circulating plasmablasts correlated with ICOS+CD38+ cTfh clonality change.

Donors with HIV/AIDS, active malignancy, immunomodulators or active illness were excluded. The CDR3 is made up of 14 amino acids. The V gene lost 2 bases and the J gene lost 1 base, with 8 bases spanning the gap. CDR1 and CDR2 from the germline V gene are ENHRY and SYGVKD. Here immunoSEQ multiplex PCR was the method, and the copy in TCRdb shows in-frame clones only, minus some. The sample carries approximately 10,000 clones, about 82% recorded once. As concerns this clone: Its target is unknown.

The TCR comes from an adult who received the influenza vaccine. This rearrangement joins TRBV10-3 to TRBJ2-5, with D possibly being TRBD2 (5 bases). This material consisted of CXCR5- memory CD4+ T cells sorted from blood, taken 6 weeks after influenza vaccination. The CDR3 protein is CAISERGFQETQYF. The CDR3 DNA follows: TGTGCCATCAGTGAGAGAGGGTTCCAAGAGACCCAGTACTTC.